The rows below give T cell receptor beta chains drawn from one sample of a study of blood T cells in healthy people across ages. TCRdb analysed the 5' RACE reads with MiXCR anew, one entry per CDR3 protein. The sample lists over 1,300,000 distinct CDR3 sequences; approximately 60% were seen once. The specimen sequenced was blood. The source is a man in his late teens or twenties in good health. Each CDR3 is given with its conserved first and last residue. D genes are given only for firm matches. Some rows mark clone size as missing; the rest say once, few, many or name a class of expanded clone.

>TRBV28|.|.|TRBJ1-1
TGTGCCAGCAGTGCCGTCACGAACACTGAAGCTTTCTTT
CASSAVTNTEAFF
>TRBV4-2|.|.|TRBJ1-1
TGTGCCAGCAGCCACAAACCGACGAGGGGCGACACTGAAGCTTTCTTT
CASSHKPTRGDTEAFF
>TRBV10-3|.|.|TRBJ2-6
TGTGCCATCAGTGAGCGGGAGCTCCCGAGCTCTGGGGCCAACGTCCTGACTTTC
CAISERELPSSGANVLTF
>TRBV7-2|.|.|TRBJ2-1
TGTGCCAGCAGCCAACAAACCGGGCTGCCTGAGCAGTTCTTC
CASSQQTGLPEQFF
>TRBV14|.|.|TRBJ2-6
TGTGCCAGCAGCCAAGAATTGGGCCTCCCCACCTCTGGGGCCAACGTCCTGACTTTC
CASSQELGLPTSGANVLTF
>TRBV25-1|.|.|TRBJ2-3
TGTGCCAGCAGCGAAGTTAGGGGGGTGGATGCGCAGTATTTT
CASSEVRGVDAQYF
>TRBV29-1|.|TRBD2|TRBJ2-5
TGCAGCGTTGAAGGACTAGCGGGCAACAATGAGCAGTACTTC
CSVEGLAGNNEQYF
>TRBV11-2|.|.|TRBJ2-4
TGTGCCAGCAGCTTAGTTTCCCTCCGGGATTTAGAAAACATTCAGTACTTC
CASSLVSLRDLENIQYF
>TRBV20-1|.|.|TRBJ1-2
TGCAGTGCTAAGGAGAGGGCAGCTAACTATGGCTACACCTTC
CSAKERAANYGYTF
>TRBV7-9|.|.|TRBJ2-7
TGTGCCAGCAGCTTACAGGGTCTCCACGAGCAGTACTTC
CASSLQGLHEQYF
>TRBV7-2|.|.|TRBJ1-2
TGTGCCAGCAGCTTAATGGGATCCTCTTATGGCTACACCTTC
CASSLMGSSYGYTF
>TRBV4-1|.|TRBD1|TRBJ1-3
TGCGCCAGCAGCCAGGCGGGACAGGGGGCTAGAAACACCATATATTTT
CASSQAGQGARNTIYF
>TRBV6-5|few|.|TRBJ2-5
TGTGCCAGCAGTTACGGAGGGGGAATACAAGAGACCCAGTACTTC
CASSYGGGIQETQYF
>TRBV4-1|.|.|TRBJ1-6
TGCGCCAGCAGCCAAGTCCCGGGACCTAATTCACCCCTCCACTTT
CASSQVPGPNSPLHF
>TRBV29-1|.|.|TRBJ1-1
TGCAGCGGTCGGGATGCGAACACTGAAGCTTTCTTT
CSGRDANTEAFF
>TRBV4-1|few|.|TRBJ1-1
TGCGCCAGCAGCCAAGAGAGGGGGATTGGCACTGAAGCTTTCTTT
CASSQERGIGTEAFF
>TRBV20-1|once|TRBD2|TRBJ2-5
TGCAGCCATGGGACTAGCGGGGGGGAGACCCAGTACTTC
CSHGTSGGETQYF
>TRBV30|.|TRBD2|TRBJ2-7
TGTGCCTGGAGTGTAGGACTAGCGGGGACCTCCTACGAGCAGTACTTC
CAWSVGLAGTSYEQYF
>TRBV6-5|.|.|TRBJ1-6
TGTGCCAGCGGAACGGCAGTAACCAATTCACCCCTCCACTTT
CASGTAVTNSPLHF
>TRBV7-9|.|.|TRBJ2-7
TGTGCCAGCAGCCGGGAGGGGGCTCACGAGCAGTACTTC
CASSREGAHEQYF
>TRBV7-2|.|.|TRBJ2-1
TGTGCCAGCAGGATAAAAGGGGATCTTGAGCAGTTCTTC
CASRIKGDLEQFF
>TRBV29-1|.|.|TRBJ2-1
TGCGGCGTTGGAATTCGAAATCGCTACTTCTCCTACAATGAGCAGTTCTTC
CGVGIRNRYFSYNEQFF
>TRBV13|.|TRBD1|TRBJ1-2
TGTGCCAGCAGCGTAGGCGGGACAGATGGCTACACCTTC
CASSVGGTDGYTF
>TRBV4-1|.|TRBD2|TRBJ2-1
TGCGCCAGCAGCGCATCGCAGCGGGAGGAGAATGAGCAGTTCTTC
CASSASQREENEQFF
>TRBV7-6|.|TRBD2|TRBJ2-7
TGTGCCAGCAGCTTAGTGGCAGGAGGACTAGCAGCAACCTACGAGCAGTACTTC
CASSLVAGGLAATYEQYF
>TRBV20-1|.|.|TRBJ1-4
TGCAGTGCCAAGGGGGAGCCTAATGAAAAACTGTTTTTT
CSAKGEPNEKLFF
>TRBV12-3/TRBV12-4|.|TRBD2|TRBJ2-1
TGTGCCAGCAGTTTTCCGGCGGCGGGAGTGGGTTACAATGAGCAGTTCTTC
CASSFPAAGVGYNEQFF
>TRBV29-1|.|.|TRBJ1-5
TGCAGCGTTGAATTGACAGGTCAGCCCCAGCATTTT
CSVELTGQPQHF
>TRBV12-3/TRBV12-4|.|.|TRBJ2-1
TGTGCCAGCAGTTGGACAGAAGGTTACAAGAGGCTAAACAATGAGCAGTTCTTC
CASSWTEGYKRLNNEQFF
>TRBV7-2|.|.|TRBJ2-7
TGTGCCAGCAGCTTAGCACTCCGTGGCGAGCAGTACTTC
CASSLALRGEQYF
>TRBV5-1|.|TRBD2|TRBJ2-3
TGCGCCAGCAGCAGGACTAGCGGGAGGATTTCAGATACGCAGTATTTT
CASSRTSGRISDTQYF
>TRBV11-2|.|TRBD1|TRBJ1-6
TGTGCCAGCAGTTTACTGGGACAGGGCCGTTCACCCCTCCACTTT
CASSLLGQGRSPLHF
>TRBV18|.|.|TRBJ1-4
TGTGCCAGCTCCCCGGACCTAAATGAAAAACTGTTTTTT
CASSPDLNEKLFF
>TRBV7-6|.|.|TRBJ2-1
TGTGCCAGCAGCTTAGAGGCGGCGGGGGCTCCGGGTGAGCAGTTCTTC
CASSLEAAGAPGEQFF
>TRBV20-1|.|.|TRBJ2-6
TGCAGTGCTAAGCCCTGGGCCAACGTCCTGACTTTC
CSAKPWANVLTF
>TRBV25-1|few|.|TRBJ2-4
TGTGCCAGCAGTAGGACAGCGGGAGCCAAAAACATTCAGTACTTC
CASSRTAGAKNIQYF
>TRBV27|.|.|TRBJ1-2
TGTGCCAGCAGCGGGGACGCGGATTTCTATGGCTACACCTTC
CASSGDADFYGYTF
>TRBV7-8|.|TRBD2|TRBJ2-1
TGTGCCAGCAGCTTTGGGACTAGCGAGGAGCAGTTCTTC
CASSFGTSEEQFF
>TRBV6-5|.|TRBD1|TRBJ1-2
TGTGCCAGCAGTTACTCGGGGGACAGCCCCACTAACTATGGCTACACCTTC
CASSYSGDSPTNYGYTF
>TRBV27|.|.|TRBJ2-7
TGTGCCAGCAGTGCCGGGACCATTATTCCGCGGGGCGAGCAGTACTTC
CASSAGTIIPRGEQYF
>TRBV21-1|few|.|TRBJ2-7
TGTGCCAGCAGCAAAGATAGTACAGGGACCCACGAGCAGTACTTC
CASSKDSTGTHEQYF
>TRBV12-3/TRBV12-4|.|.|TRBJ2-1
TGTGCCAGCAGTTTGGGGGTAGCGGCCGACAATGAGCAGTTCTTC
CASSLGVAADNEQFF
>TRBV4-2|few|TRBD2|TRBJ2-5
TGTGCCAGCAGCGCCGCCCCGGGGGGGCAAGAGACCCAGTACTTC
CASSAAPGGQETQYF